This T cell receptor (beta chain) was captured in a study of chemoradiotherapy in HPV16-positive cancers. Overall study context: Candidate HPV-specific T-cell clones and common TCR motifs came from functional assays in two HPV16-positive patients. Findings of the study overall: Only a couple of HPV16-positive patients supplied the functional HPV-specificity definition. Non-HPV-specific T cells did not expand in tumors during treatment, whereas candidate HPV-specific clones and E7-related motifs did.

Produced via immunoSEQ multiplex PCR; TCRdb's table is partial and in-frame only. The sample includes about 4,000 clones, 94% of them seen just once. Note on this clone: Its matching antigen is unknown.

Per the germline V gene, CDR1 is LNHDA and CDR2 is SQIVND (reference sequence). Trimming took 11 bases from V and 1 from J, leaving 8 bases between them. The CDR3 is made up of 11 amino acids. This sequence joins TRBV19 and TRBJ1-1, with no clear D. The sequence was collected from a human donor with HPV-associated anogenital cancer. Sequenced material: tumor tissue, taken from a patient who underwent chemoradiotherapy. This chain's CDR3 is CAALGNTEAFF. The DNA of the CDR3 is TGTGCCGCTCTAGGGAACACTGAAGCTTTCTTT.